Below, 27 T cell receptor beta chains from the same sample are listed, as sequenced in a study of blood T cell repertoires in COVID-19. The repertoire was sequenced with immunoSEQ multiplex PCR; TCRdb's copy has only in-frame clones and lacks some. This table has 60,000 or so clones, over 60% appearing once. The material sequenced was peripheral blood. These receptors were taken from a man between 25 and 39 years old with COVID-19, enrolled during active disease.

J is TRBJ2-7 and V is TRBV28; no clear D gene. Germline V gives CDR1 MDHEN, CDR2 SYDVKM. The CDR3 sequence is 15 residues long. Trimming left V 5 bases short and J 6 bases short, with 20 bases between. In DNA, the CDR3 is TGTGCCAGCAGTCCGTACACAACTCCGACGGGCGAGCAGTACTTC. Encoded protein: CASSPYTTPTGEQYF.

The chain combines TRBV4-2 with TRBJ2-1; TRBD2 agrees at 10 bases. Germline V gives CDR1 LGHNA, CDR2 YNFKEQ. The CDR3 sequence is 16 residues long. Losses at the gene ends were 1 base for V and 0 bases for J; bases not matched to a gene: 0. The CDR3: CASSQGLAGSYNEQFF. For the CDR3, the DNA is TGTGCCAGCAGCCAAGGACTAGCGGGCTCCTACAATGAGCAGTTCTTC.

The chain has TRBV7-3 and TRBJ2-7; 9 bases match TRBD2. V lost 5 bases, J lost 4 bases, and 15 bases stayed unmatched. The CDR3 totals 17 residues. CDR1 and CDR2 (germline): SGHTA, FQGTGA. Here the CDR3 reads CASSPPLLAGLAYEQYF. The DNA of the CDR3 is TGTGCCAGCAGCCCACCCCTCCTAGCGGGACTTGCTTACGAGCAGTACTTC.

The CDR3 loop is CASSQSDRGNEKLFF. CDR3 nucleotide sequence: TGCGCCAGCAGCCAGTCGGACAGGGGGAATGAAAAACTGTTTTTT. V and J are TRBV4-3 and TRBJ1-4, with 10 bases aligning to TRBD1. The CDR3 contains 15 residues. The ends lost 3 bases at V and 5 bases at J; junction bases unmatched: 3. Looked up from germline, CDR1 is LGHNA and CDR2 is YSLEER.

The CDR3 coding sequence is TGTGCCAGCAGCCAAGAGACAGGAAAGGAGGTGGAGACCCAGTACTTC. Translating it yields CASSQETGKEVETQYF. V and J are TRBV3-1 (or the pseudogene TRBV3-2) and TRBJ2-5; possibly TRBD1 for D (6 bases). Germline V gives CDR1 LGHDT, CDR2 YNNKEL (reference sequence). This CDR3 contains 16 residues. Trimming took 0 bases from V and 5 from J, leaving 16 bases between them.

This clone was counted a few times. CDR3: CASSPHGRAGELNTGELFF. The CDR3 region has the DNA TGTGCCAGCAGCCCTCACGGTCGGGCGGGGGAGCTAAACACCGGGGAGCTGTTTTTT. The chain combines TRBV7-9 with TRBJ2-2; TRBD2 matches 7 bases. This CDR3 contains 19 residues. Germline-derived CDR1 and CDR2 are SEHNR and FQNEAQ (reference sequence). V trimming: 5 bases; J trimming: 2 bases; junction bases outside the gene matches: 17.

J is TRBJ2-1 and V is TRBV11-3, with TRBD2 as a possible D gene (5 bases). Between the trimmed V and J ends, which lost 0 bases and 4 bases, there was a span of 10 bases. The CDR3 sequence is 15 residues long. Germline-derived CDR1 and CDR2 are SGHNT and YENEEA. DNA for the CDR3: TGTGCCAGCAGCTTAGAACAGAGCGGTTACAATGAGCAGTTCTTC. Protein product: CASSLEQSGYNEQFF.

The chain employs TRBV29-1 and TRBJ2-7; 7 bases match TRBD2. This CDR3 comprises 13 residues. Germline V lookup: CDR1 SQVTM, CDR2 ANQGSEA. The junction had 9 bases not matched to a gene; V was cut back by 5 bases and J by 5 bases. CDR3 in amino acids: CSVCRGDDDEQYF. The CDR3 nucleotides are TGCAGCGTTTGTCGGGGGGACGACGACGAGCAGTACTTC.

The chain has TRBV7-3 and TRBJ2-1; 10 nucleotides agree with TRBD1. Germline CDR1 SGHTA, CDR2 FQGTGA. With V trimmed by 6 bases and J by 2 bases, 7 bases remained unmatched. The CDR3 is 16 residues long. The CDR3 DNA reads as TGTGCCAGCAGTTTTACCGGGACAGGGGCCTACAATGAGCAGTTCTTC. It specifies CASSFTGTGAYNEQFF. Full variable domain (remainder filled in from reference TRBV7-3 and TRBJ2-1): GAGVSQTPSNKVTEKGKYVELRCDPISGHTALYWYRQSLGQGPEFLIYFQGTGAADDSGLPNDRFFAVRPEGSVSTLKIQRTERGDSAVYLCASSFTGTGAYNEQFFGPGTRLTVL.

This chain connects TRBV27 to TRBJ1-1; 9 bases are shared with TRBD1. The CDR3 covers 19 residues. V dropped 5 bases and J dropped 5; count of bases not matched to a gene: 21. The germline V gene encodes CDR1 MNHEY and CDR2 SMNVEV (reference sequence). The CDR3 protein is CASSPQTGGPFREKTEAFF. For the CDR3, the DNA is TGTGCCAGCAGTCCGCAGACAGGGGGGCCATTTAGAGAGAAAACTGAAGCTTTCTTT.

As DNA, the CDR3 is TGTGCCAGCAGCCCTCGGGACAGGGCCTCCCATGAGCAGTTCTTC. Translated, it gives CASSPRDRASHEQFF. The chain recombines TRBV7-6 with TRBJ2-1; TRBD1 agrees at 9 bases. Germline CDR1 and CDR2: SGHVS and FNYEAQ. The V segment lost 5 bases and the J segment 8 bases; nucleotides outside the gene matches: 10. The CDR3 runs 15 residues. Full variable domain (remainder filled in from reference TRBV7-6 and TRBJ2-1): GAGVSQSPRYKVTKRGQDVALRCDPISGHVSLYWYRQALGQGPEFLTYFNYEAQQDKSGLPNDRFSAERPEGSISTLTIQRTEQRDSAMYRCASSPRDRASHEQFFGPGTRLTVL.

The chain carries TRBV7-3 and TRBJ2-1, with TRBD2 matching over 11 bases. With V trimmed by 5 bases and J by 8 bases, 14 bases remained unmatched. The V gene's germline CDR1 is SGHTA and CDR2 FQGTGA. CDR3 length: 17 residues. The CDR3 DNA reads as TGTGCCAGCAGCCCCAGCCCCGGACTAGCGGGTACGGATGAGCAGTTCTTC. It is translated as CASSPSPGLAGTDEQFF.

The J gene is TRBJ2-1, the V gene TRBV6-5; TRBD1 might be the D (5 bases). Trimming pared 2 bases from V and 6 bases from J, leaving 14 bases between. Germline-derived CDR1 and CDR2 are MNHEY and SVGAGI. This CDR3 is built from 15 residues. The CDR3 sequence: CASSYGSRGLNEQFF. DNA of the CDR3: TGTGCCAGCAGTTACGGTTCAAGGGGTCTCAATGAGCAGTTCTTC.

J is TRBJ2-6 and V is TRBV28, with TRBD2 matching 11 bases. CDR3 length equals 18 residues. Germline lookup yields CDR1 MDHEN and CDR2 SYDVKM. The V and J ends lost 1 base and 3 bases, in that order; junction bases with no gene match: 5. CDR3: CASSLLLAGAGGANVLTF. The DNA of the CDR3 is TGTGCCAGCAGTTTATTACTAGCGGGAGCAGGTGGGGCCAACGTCCTGACTTTC.

V is TRBV5-4 and J is TRBJ2-3; 9 bases line up with TRBD2. Germline lookup yields CDR1 SGHNT and CDR2 YYREEE (reference sequence). There are 16 residues in the CDR3. Unmatched junction bases numbered 6, after V lost 2 bases and J lost 2 bases. The CDR3 reads CASSLMAGGNTDTQYF. CDR3 nucleotide sequence: TGTGCCAGCAGCTTAATGGCGGGGGGGAACACAGATACGCAGTATTTT.

The chain has TRBV11-3 and TRBJ2-1; 13 bases match TRBD2. J lost 5 bases, V lost 3 bases, and 13 bases had no gene match. The length of the CDR3 is 19 residues. CDR1 is SGHNT, CDR2 YENEEA, per germline. CDR3 loop: CASSLGGRLAGGPNNEQFF. The DNA for the CDR3 is TGTGCCAGCAGCTTGGGCGGCCGACTAGCGGGGGGTCCGAACAATGAGCAGTTCTTC. The variable domain in full, completed from reference TRBV11-3 and TRBJ2-1, reads EAGVVQSPRYKIIEKKQPVAFWCNPISGHNTLYWYLQNLGQGPELLIRYENEEAVDDSQLPKDRFSAERLKGVDSTLKIQPAELGDSAVYLCASSLGGRLAGGPNNEQFFGPGTRLTVL.

The chain links TRBV4-1 to TRBJ1-3; a weak D match, TRBD1 (6 bases). Germline V gene data show CDR1 as MGHRA and CDR2 as YSYEKL. The CDR3 has 18 residues. The V gene lost 3 bases and the J gene lost 0 bases, with 18 bases spanning the gap. The CDR3 spells CASSQGRQDALSGNTIYF. DNA for the CDR3: TGCGCCAGCAGCCAGGGTAGACAGGACGCCCTCTCTGGAAACACCATATATTTT.

This chain links TRBV7-8 with TRBJ1-5; maybe TRBD1 (6 bases). Looked up from germline, CDR1 is SGHVS and CDR2 is FQNEAQ. The CDR3 spans 18 residues. V was pared by 1 base and J by 4 bases, with 20 bases between. The CDR3 spells CASSLEGEDAWGNQPQHF. Written as DNA, the CDR3 is TGTGCCAGCAGCTTAGAGGGGGAAGACGCGTGGGGGAATCAGCCCCAGCATTTT.

The chain recombines TRBV28 with TRBJ2-7; D is possibly TRBD2 (5 bases). With 3 bases removed from V and 6 bases from J, the gap between germline ends came to 9 bases. Germline CDR1 and CDR2: MDHEN and SYDVKM. The CDR3 runs 12 residues. CDR3 DNA sequence: TGTGCCAGCAGTTTGAGGGCTCGCGAGCAGTACTTC. This encodes CASSLRAREQYF.

The CDR3 reads CASSLDRASYEQYF. CDR3 in DNA: TGTGCCAGCAGCTTAGACAGGGCCTCTTACGAGCAGTACTTC. The V and J genes are TRBV6-2 or TRBV6-3 and TRBJ2-7; TRBD1 aligns across 7 bases. V dropped 6 bases and J dropped 4; count of bases not matched to a gene: 9. This CDR3 has 14 amino acids. CDR1 and CDR2 from the germline V gene are MNHEY and SVGEGT.

The gene calls are TRBV10-3 and TRBJ1-1, with 8 positions matching TRBD1. V lost 0 bases and J lost 4; bases outside the gene matches: 4. The CDR3 consists of 15 residues. CDR1 is ENHRY and CDR2 is SYGVKD in the germline V gene. As DNA, the CDR3 is TGTGCCATCAGTGAGTCGAAACAGGGGGGCACTGAAGCTTTCTTT. Its protein is CAISESKQGGTEAFF.

This clone was observed a single time. This rearrangement joins TRBV7-8 to TRBJ2-7, with 7 bases aligning to TRBD2. Germline loops: CDR1 SGHVS, CDR2 FQNEAQ. Trimming removed 5 bases from V and 3 bases from J; junction bases left unmatched: 1. CDR3 length equals 12 residues. This chain's CDR3 is CASSPGGYEQYF. The CDR3, as DNA: TGTGCCAGCAGCCCGGGGGGCTACGAGCAGTACTTC.

The chain combines TRBV2 with TRBJ2-7; tentatively, D is TRBD1 (5 bases). The CDR3 is made up of 13 amino acids. Germline V lookup: CDR1 SNHLY, CDR2 FYNNEI. V lost 2 bases to trimming and J lost 7 bases, with 12 bases between them. CDR3 amino acids: CASSEPGKGEQYF. The DNA of the CDR3 is TGTGCCAGCAGTGAACCAGGGAAGGGGGAGCAGTACTTC.

Here the CDR3 DNA reads TGTGCCAGCAGCTTCACAGACGGAGGACTAGCGGGGCGCTCCTACGAGCAGTACTTC. Translation: CASSFTDGGLAGRSYEQYF. V gene TRBV7-2 combines with J gene TRBJ2-7; TRBD2 matches at 12 bases. Unmatched junction bases numbered 12, after V lost 3 bases and J lost 0 bases. The CDR3 extends over 19 amino acids. Looked up from germline, CDR1 is SGHTA and CDR2 is FQGNSA.

The chain carries TRBV12-3 or TRBV12-4 and TRBJ2-7, with a possible D match to TRBD1 (6 bases). Trimming took 5 bases from V and 3 from J, leaving 8 bases between them. This CDR3 is 12 amino acids long. CDR3 DNA: TGTGCCAGCAGTACAGGGTTCTACGAGCAGTACTTC. Its translation is CASSTGFYEQYF.

This clone appeared many times. The J gene is TRBJ2-3, the V gene TRBV6-5; unclear D gene. Germline V gene lookup returns CDR1 MNHEY and CDR2 SVGAGI. The CDR3 has 12 residues. Trimming took 6 bases from V and 13 from J, leaving 17 bases between them. The CDR3: CASRPLGESEYF. In DNA form, the CDR3 reads TGTGCCAGCAGACCCCTTGGAGAGTCGGAGTATTTT.

The chain combines TRBV7-2 with TRBJ2-7; unclear D gene. The CDR3 covers 11 residues. V gave up 3 bases and J gave up 7 bases, with 7 bases separating them. CDR1 and CDR2 from the germline V gene are SGHTA and FQGNSA. The CDR3 sequence is CASSFAVEQYF. The CDR3 coding sequence is TGTGCCAGCAGCTTTGCAGTGGAGCAGTACTTC.